A selection of T cell receptor beta chains follows, all from one sample in a study of shared clonotypes between healthy human individuals. The table came from immunoSEQ multiplex PCR; TCRdb's copy has only in-frame clones and leaves some out. The table has more than 2 million clones, around 95% seen once. Sample: naive CD8+ T cells from PBMCs. These receptor sequences come from a man aged 18-30 years in good health. Some clones in this sample may be carry-over from other donors' samples. The CDR3 runs from the conserved cysteine through the conserved F or W. Each record gives: V gene, CDR3 protein.

>TRBV11-2
CASSSRGEQFF
>TRBV4-1
CASSQPRDRYNEQFF
>TRBV30
CAWREGPSSYNEQFF
>TRBV5-1
CASSLVQGGTPYGYTF
>TRBV10-3
CAISESAGVGYEQYF
>TRBV13
CASSQSDAGVMSYNEQFF
>TRBV6-1
CASSGWEGGYEQYF
>TRBV15
CATSRDPPRGRNGEAFF
>TRBV28
CASSFGRESRSGNTIYF
>TRBV11-2
CASSSRDGTYEQYF
>TRBV27
CAARDRVYNEQFF
>TRBV14
CASGQGITDTQYF
>TRBV27
CASNPNSGITGELFF
>TRBV19
CASSTKRGTAATNEKLFF
>TRBV6-5
CASMGQGHNQPQHF
>TRBV10-3
CAISVFKFKQGQIQPQHF
>TRBV10-3
CAISDNMVNNQPQHF
>TRBV10-3
CAISERSEQFF
>TRBV6-5
CASSYSSSYEQYF
>TRBV7-9
CASSSLTGANTGELFF
>TRBV10-3
CAIRTSGGYNEQFF
>TRBV27
CASSSLDNTGELFF
>TRBV6-5
CASSYSTGYEQYF
>TRBV4-1
CASSQGGGANTEAFF
>TRBV28
CASSLLPGLAVKAKNIQYF
>TRBV27
CASIAGNEQYF
>TRBV18
CASSPWGEETQYF
>TRBV7-3
CASSSFPDGLEGDTQYF
>TRBV27
CASSWGGNEQFF
>TRBV27
CASSPTMLGGGGYTF
>TRBV4-1
CASSQYGQGGQPQHF
>TRBV7-3
CASSLLATGEQYF
>TRBV14
CASSQETGGPLTEVGETQYF
>TRBV19
CASSARVRLDQPQHF
>TRBV5-4
CASSLVEGLASQETQYF